This T cell receptor (beta chain) emerged from a study of tumor and adjacent non-tumor tissue in lung cancer. The CDR3 spans 17 residues. V was cut by 10 bases and J by 0 bases, with 22 bases left in between. From germline, CDR1 is MNHNS and CDR2 SASEGT. TCRbeta libraries were built with three rounds of nested PCR, modified from ARM-PCR. One entry per CDR3 protein results from TCRdb running MiXCR on the multiplex PCR reads. Of about 70,000 distinct CDR3 sequences listed, around 73% are singletons. This sample's RNA came from whole unsorted tissue. Study-wide findings and caveats: TCR diversity was significantly greater in tumor than normal lung tissue.

Comment on this clonotype: Its antigen remains unknown.

The receptor was isolated from a man in his sixties with non-small cell lung cancer. This rearrangement joins TRBV6-1 to TRBJ1-3; TRBD1 is a possible D gene (5 bases). The sequencing input was lung tumor tissue. The CDR3 sequence: CATYRSSREYSGNTIYF. The CDR3 DNA reads as TGTGCCACCTACCGGTCGAGCAGGGAATACTCTGGAAACACCATATATTTT.